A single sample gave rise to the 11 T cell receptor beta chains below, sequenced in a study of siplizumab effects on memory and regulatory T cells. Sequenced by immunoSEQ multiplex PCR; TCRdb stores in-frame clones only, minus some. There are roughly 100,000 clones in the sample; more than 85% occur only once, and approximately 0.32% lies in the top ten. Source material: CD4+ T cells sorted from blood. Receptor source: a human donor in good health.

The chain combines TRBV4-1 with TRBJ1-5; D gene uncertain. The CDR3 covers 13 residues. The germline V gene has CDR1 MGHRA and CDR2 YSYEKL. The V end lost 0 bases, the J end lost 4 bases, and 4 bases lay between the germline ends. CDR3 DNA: TGCGCCAGCAGCCAAGAGCCTAATCAGCCCCAGCATTTT. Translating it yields CASSQEPNQPQHF.

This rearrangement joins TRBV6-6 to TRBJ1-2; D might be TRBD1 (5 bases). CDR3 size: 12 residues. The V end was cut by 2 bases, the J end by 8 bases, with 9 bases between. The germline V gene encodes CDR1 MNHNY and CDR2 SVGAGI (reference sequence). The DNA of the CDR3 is TGTGCCAGCAGTTACGCAGGGAGGGGCTACACCTTC. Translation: CASSYAGRGYTF.

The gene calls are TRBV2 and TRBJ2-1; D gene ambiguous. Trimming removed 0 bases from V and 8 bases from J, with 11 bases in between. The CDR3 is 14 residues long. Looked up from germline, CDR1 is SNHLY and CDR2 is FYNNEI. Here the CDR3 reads CASSEASQSHEQFF. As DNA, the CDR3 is TGTGCCAGCAGTGAAGCAAGTCAAAGCCATGAGCAGTTCTTC. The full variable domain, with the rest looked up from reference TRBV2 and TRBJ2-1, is EPEVTQTPSHQVTQMGQEVILRCVPISNHLYFYWYRQILGQKVEFLVSFYNNEISEKSEIFDDQFSVERPDGSNFTLKIRSTKLEDSAMYFCASSEASQSHEQFFGPGTRLTVL.

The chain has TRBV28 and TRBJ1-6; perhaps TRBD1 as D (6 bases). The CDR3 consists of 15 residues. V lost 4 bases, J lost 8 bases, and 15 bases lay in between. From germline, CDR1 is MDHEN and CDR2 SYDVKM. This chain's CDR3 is CASSSRDTSYSPLHF. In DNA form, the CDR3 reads TGTGCCAGCAGTTCCCGGGACACTAGTTATTCACCCCTCCACTTT.

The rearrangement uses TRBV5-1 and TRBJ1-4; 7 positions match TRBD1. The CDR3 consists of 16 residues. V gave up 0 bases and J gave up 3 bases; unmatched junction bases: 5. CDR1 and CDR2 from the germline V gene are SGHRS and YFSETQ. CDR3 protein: CASSLAPQGANEKLFF. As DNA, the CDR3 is TGCGCCAGCAGCTTGGCGCCCCAGGGGGCTAATGAAAAACTGTTTTTT.

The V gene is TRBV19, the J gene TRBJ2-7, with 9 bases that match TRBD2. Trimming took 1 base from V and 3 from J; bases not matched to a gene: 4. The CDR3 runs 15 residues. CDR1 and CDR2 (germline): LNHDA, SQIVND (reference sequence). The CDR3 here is CASSIGNSGSYEQYF. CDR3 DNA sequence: TGTGCCAGTAGTATAGGAAATAGCGGGAGCTACGAGCAGTACTTC.

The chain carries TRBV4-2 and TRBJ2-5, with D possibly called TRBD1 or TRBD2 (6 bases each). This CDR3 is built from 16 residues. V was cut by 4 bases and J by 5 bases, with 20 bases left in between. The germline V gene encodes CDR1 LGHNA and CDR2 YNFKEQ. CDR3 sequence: CASSPTGAHSVETQYF. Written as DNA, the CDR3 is TGTGCCAGCAGCCCGACGGGGGCCCATAGTGTCGAGACCCAGTACTTC.

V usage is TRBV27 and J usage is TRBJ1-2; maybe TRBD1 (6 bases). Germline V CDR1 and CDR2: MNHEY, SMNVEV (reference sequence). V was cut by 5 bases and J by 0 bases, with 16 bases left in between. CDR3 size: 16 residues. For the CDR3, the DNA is TGTGCCAGCAGTCCCCTTGGGGGCCGAGCTAACTATGGCTACACCTTC. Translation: CASSPLGGRANYGYTF.

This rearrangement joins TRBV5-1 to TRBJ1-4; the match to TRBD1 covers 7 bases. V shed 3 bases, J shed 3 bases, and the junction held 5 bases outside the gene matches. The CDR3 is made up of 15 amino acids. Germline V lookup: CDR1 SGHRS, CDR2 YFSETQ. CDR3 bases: TGCGCCAGCAGCTCTGGAGGGACAGCTAATGAAAAACTGTTTTTT. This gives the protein CASSSGGTANEKLFF.

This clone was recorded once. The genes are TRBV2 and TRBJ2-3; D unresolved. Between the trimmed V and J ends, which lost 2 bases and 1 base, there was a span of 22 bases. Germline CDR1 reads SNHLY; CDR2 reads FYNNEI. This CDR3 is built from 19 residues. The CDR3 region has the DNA TGTGCCAGCAGTGAATCAAGGCAGGAGTTCTCTTTTGGCACAGATACGCAGTATTTT. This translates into CASSESRQEFSFGTDTQYF.

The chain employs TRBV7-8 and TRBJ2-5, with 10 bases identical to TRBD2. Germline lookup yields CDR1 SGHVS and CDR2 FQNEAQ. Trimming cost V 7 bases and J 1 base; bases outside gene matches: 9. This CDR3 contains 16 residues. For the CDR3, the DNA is TGTGCCAGCACCCACCGGGTAGCGGGAGGCCAAGAGACCCAGTACTTC. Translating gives CASTHRVAGGQETQYF. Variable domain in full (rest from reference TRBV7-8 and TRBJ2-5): GAGVSQSPRYKVAKRGQDVALRCDPISGHVSLFWYQQALGQGPEFLTYFQNEAQLDKSGLPSDRFFAERPEGSVSTLKIQRTQQEDSAVYLCASTHRVAGGQETQYFGPGTRLLVL.